A single T cell receptor beta chain is shown here with its context. Its specific antigen is unknown. No much larger clone is present one base from it, and per-base qualities are unavailable. The data derive from a study of OX40 agonist ivuxolimab in advanced cancers. With regard to the full study: Ivuxolimab was a fully human IgG2 agonistic monoclonal antibody targeting the costimulatory receptor OX40 (CD134). In the dose-escalation cohort, approximately 80% of patients were male, and the mean age was approximately 60 years with a range of about 20 to 90. Among the roughly 54 dose-escalation patients, some 20 had hepatocellular carcinoma, roughly 15 melanoma, 9 renal cell carcinoma and 9 head and neck cancer. Patients were allowed to have had prior anti-PD-1, anti-PD-L1 or anti-CTLA-4 therapy, and approximately 40% of the dose-escalation patients had been treated with checkpoint inhibitors. Partial responses occurred in three dose-escalation patients: two with cutaneous melanoma and one with hepatocellular carcinoma. Peripheral TCRbeta sequencing aimed to test whether ivuxolimab altered TCR sequence diversity and caused clonal T-cell expansion. The paper describes the monotherapy dose-escalation part (N of about 47 patients) of the phase I trial of ivuxolimab. Intravenous ivuxolimab was administered to patients every 2 weeks at six dose levels: 0.01, 0.1, 0.3, 1.5, 3 and 10 mg/kg.

Summary of the overall study and its limitations: In the 0.1-3.0 mg/kg groups, partial responders were among the patients with the lowest normalized peripheral clonal expansion, particularly in CD8+ T cells. The antigen specificity of the clonally expanded peripheral T cells was not determined. At doses of 0.1 to 3.0 mg/kg, clonal expansion of both CD4+ and CD8+ T cells in blood was seen between baseline and week 6. After ivuxolimab, expanded clones were on average more numerous among CD8+ T cells than among CD4+ T cells. Low levels of normalized T-cell clonal expansion were also shown by some nonresponding patients.

Counted from cysteine to phenylalanine, this CDR3 has 14 amino acids. The kept DNA is CDR3 alone, 42 bases in frame from the first base. As encoded in the germline V gene, CDR1 is LGHNA while CDR2 is YNFKEQ. V and J are truncated by 5 bases and 4 bases respectively, leaving an intervening sequence of 13 bases. Patients with autoimmune disease history or receiving systemic immunosuppression were excluded from the trial. Peripheral blood for TCR sequencing was collected from all dose cohorts at baseline, on cycle 4 day 1, and on cycle 7 day 1. Samples were obtained from an open-label, multicenter, first-in-human phase I dose-escalation trial of ivuxolimab. The trial enrolled adults with locally advanced or metastatic head and neck squamous cell, hepatocellular, melanoma or renal cell carcinoma. Before TCR sequencing, CD4+ and CD8+ T cells were separately sorted from peripheral blood. For sequencing of the TCRbeta CDR3 region, genomic DNA was extracted from the sorted cells. TCRbeta CDR3 regions were sequenced using the immunoSEQ Assay. Held by TCRdb, this immuneACCESS table contains in-frame sequences only and omits some clones. Under half of the omission traces to an unresolved V gene where checked; the cause of the rest is unknown. For this sample the table gives about 70,000 clones, of which 86% were detected only once. Clones ranked in the top ten supply 2.8% of the sample.

The clonotype originates from an adult with an advanced solid tumor such as melanoma, head and neck, liver or kidney cancer. The specimen comprised CD4+ or CD8+ T cells sorted from blood, sampled in a trial of the OX40 agonist ivuxolimab. Here the chain combines TRBV4-2 and TRBJ2-3; a confident D gene designation cannot be given. The nucleotide sequence is TGTGCCAGCAGCGAGGTGTCGAGGCCAGATACGCAGTATTTT. Translated, this is CASSEVSRPDTQYF.